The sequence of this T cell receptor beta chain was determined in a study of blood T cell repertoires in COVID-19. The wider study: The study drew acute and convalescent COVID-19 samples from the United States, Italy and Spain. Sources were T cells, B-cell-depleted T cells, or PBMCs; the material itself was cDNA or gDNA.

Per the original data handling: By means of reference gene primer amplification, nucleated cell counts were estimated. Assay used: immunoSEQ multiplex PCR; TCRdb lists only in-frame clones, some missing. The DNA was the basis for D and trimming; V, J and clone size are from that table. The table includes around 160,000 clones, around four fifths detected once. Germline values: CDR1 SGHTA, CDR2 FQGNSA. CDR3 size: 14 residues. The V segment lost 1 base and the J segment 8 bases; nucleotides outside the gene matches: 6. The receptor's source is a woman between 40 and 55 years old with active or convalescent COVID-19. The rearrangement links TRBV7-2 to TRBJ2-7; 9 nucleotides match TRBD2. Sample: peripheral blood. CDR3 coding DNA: TGTGCCAGCAGCTTAGATGGTAGCGGGAGCCAGCAGTACTTC. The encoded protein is CASSLDGSGSQQYF.